A single sample gave rise to the 31 T cell receptor beta chains below, sequenced in a study of CD8 T cells in ankylosing spondylitis. TCRdb used MiXCR to reprocess the 5' RACE reads, holding one entry per CDR3 protein. There are a few hundred thousand distinct CDR3 sequences in the sample; 18% occur only once, and approximately 32% lies in the top ten. The specimen was blood, either unsorted or a sorted T cell fraction (not recorded which). These receptors were obtained from a male donor with ankylosing spondylitis or in good health (not recorded which).

The gene calls are TRBV29-1 and TRBJ2-1; 10 nucleotides match TRBD2. The CDR3 is 18 amino acids. The germline CDR1 and CDR2 sequences are SQVTM and ANQGSEA. V was pared by 7 bases and J by 3 bases, with 18 bases of the junction left unmatched. The CDR3 DNA reads as TGCAGCGCCACCGGGACTAGCGATACCCTACGAGGCTACAATGAGCAGTTCTTC. It specifies CSATGTSDTLRGYNEQFF.

The rearrangement joins TRBV27 to TRBJ2-1; 8 bases match TRBD2. Trimming took 4 bases from V and 3 from J; bases not matched to a gene: 11. Per germline, CDR1 MNHEY and CDR2 SMNVEV (reference sequence). The CDR3 runs to 17 residues. The CDR3 sequence: CASSSSALAGHYNEQFF. CDR3 in DNA: TGTGCCAGCAGTTCCAGCGCTCTAGCGGGCCACTACAATGAGCAGTTCTTC.

This clonotype came up a few times. This rearrangement joins TRBV29-1 to TRBJ2-3; 11 bases agree with TRBD1. From germline, CDR1 is SQVTM and CDR2 ANQGSEA. The trim removed 2 bases at V and 5 bases at J, leaving 6 bases unmatched. The CDR3 is 15 residues long. This CDR3 reads CSVESGQGARDTQYF. The CDR3 nucleotides read TGCAGCGTTGAATCAGGACAGGGGGCCAGAGATACGCAGTATTTT.

The V call is TRBV20-1, the J call TRBJ2-1, with TRBD2 matching over 13 bases. CDR1 is DFQATT and CDR2 is SNEGSKA in the germline V gene (reference sequence). The ends lost 0 bases at V and 8 bases at J; junction bases unmatched: 13. The CDR3 is 18 amino acids. The CDR3 reads CSARDSGLAGFNGDEQFF. The CDR3 DNA reads as TGCAGTGCTAGAGATTCGGGACTAGCGGGGTTCAATGGGGATGAGCAGTTCTTC.

This clonotype was counted between two and nine times. This chain links TRBV28 with TRBJ2-2; TRBD1 agrees at 8 bases. The CDR3 contains 15 residues. Germline CDR1 MDHEN, CDR2 SYDVKM. Losses at the gene ends were 4 bases for V and 2 bases for J; bases not matched to a gene: 3. The CDR3, as DNA: TGTGCCAGCAGTTGGACAGGGTTAAACACCGGGGAGCTGTTTTTT. Translating gives CASSWTGLNTGELFF. The variable domain in full, completed from reference TRBV28 and TRBJ2-2, reads DVKVTQSSRYLVKRTGEKVFLECVQDMDHENMFWYRQDPGLGLRLIYFSYDVKMKEKGDIPEGYSVSREKKERFSLILESASTNQTSMYLCASSWTGLNTGELFFGEGSRLTVL.

This clonotype was picked up a small number of times. This rearrangement joins TRBV7-9 to TRBJ2-1, with 8 bases fitting TRBD1. Trimming at V came to 6 bases and at J to 6 bases, leaving 10 bases not matched to a gene. Germline values: CDR1 SEHNR, CDR2 FQNEAQ (reference sequence). This CDR3 has 15 residues. CDR3 region: CASSHRDRSTNEQFF. The CDR3 coding sequence is TGTGCCAGCAGTCACCGGGACAGGTCCACCAATGAGCAGTTCTTC.

This rearrangement joins TRBV9 to TRBJ2-7, with TRBD1 matching 7 bases. Losses at the gene ends were 4 bases for V and 5 bases for J; bases not matched to a gene: 9. CDR1 is SGDLS and CDR2 is YYNGEE in the germline V gene. The CDR3 consists of 14 residues. DNA for the CDR3: TGTGCCAGCAGCCCGCACGACAGGGCCCACGAGCAGTACTTC. This translates into CASSPHDRAHEQYF. Full variable domain (rest looked up from reference TRBV9 and TRBJ2-7): DSGVTQTPKHLITATGQRVTLRCSPRSGDLSVYWYQQSLDQGLQFLIQYYNGEERAKGNILERFSAQQFPDLHSELNLSSLELGDSALYFCASSPHDRAHEQYFGPGTRLTVT.

In its sample, this clonotype was seen a few times. The chain uses TRBV29-1 and TRBJ1-2, with unresolved D. Germline V gene sequence: CDR1 SQVTM, CDR2 ANQGSEA. This CDR3 has 13 residues. V dropped 7 bases and J dropped 6 bases, with 18 bases sitting between them. CDR3 coding DNA: TGCAGCGCGGGTTTCCTCGGTAATAATGGCTACACCTTC. This codes for CSAGFLGNNGYTF.

Turning to this clonotype: A junction boundary mismatches the germline segment, possibly from a read error. The chain has TRBV7-3 and TRBJ2-2, with TRBD2 as a possible D gene (6 bases). Per the germline V gene, CDR1 is SGHTA and CDR2 is FQGTGA. The CDR3 is 12 residues long. CDR3 nucleotides: TGTGCCAGCAGCCCTAACACCGGGGGGCTGTTTTTT. This codes for CASSPNTGGLFF. Full variable domain (missing parts from reference TRBV7-3 and TRBJ2-2): GAGVSQTPSNKVTEKGKYVELRCDPISGHTALYWYRQSLGQGPEFLIYFQGTGAADDSGLPNDRFFAVRPEGSVSTLKIQRTERGDSAVYLCASSPNTGGLFFGEGSRLTVL.

The gene calls are TRBV10-3 and TRBJ2-3; the match to TRBD2 covers 7 bases. Germline CDR1 is ENHRY and CDR2 is SYGVKD. The CDR3 is 16 amino acids. V shed 2 bases, J shed 3 bases, and the junction held 8 bases outside the gene matches. The CDR3 spells CAISEVVAGETDTQYF. The CDR3, as DNA: TGTGCCATCAGTGAGGTGGTTGCGGGAGAGACAGATACGCAGTATTTT.

This clonotype was observed a handful of times. The chain recombines TRBV27 with TRBJ2-7; possible D gene TRBD1, 6 bases. CDR3 length: 16 amino acids. The V end lost 6 bases, the J end lost 0 bases, and 18 bases lay between the germline ends. In germline, CDR1 is MNHEY, CDR2 SMNVEV (reference sequence). CDR3 protein: CASSQTGHPTSYEQYF. The DNA for the CDR3 is TGTGCCAGCAGCCAAACGGGACACCCAACCTCCTACGAGCAGTACTTC.

The rearrangement joins TRBV12-2 to TRBJ1-4. TRBV12-2 is described as a pseudogene. The CDR3 spans 16 residues. The DNA of the CDR3 is TGTGCAAGTCGCTTACGGTGGGACTCTGGGGGTGAAAAACTGTTTTTT. Its protein product is CASRLRWDSGGEKLFF.

This clonotype was seen only a few times. V and J are TRBV4-3 and TRBJ2-3; TRBD2 aligns across 7 bases. The CDR3 runs 16 residues. Germline CDR1 reads LGHNA; CDR2 reads YSLEER. V was clipped by 4 bases and J by 4 bases; unmatched bases: 11. The DNA for the CDR3 is TGCGCCAGCAGCCTCCGGACTAGTTTTGTACCAGATACGCAGTATTTT. This codes for CASSLRTSFVPDTQYF.

In this sample, this clonotype turned up many times. V gene TRBV29-1 combines with J gene TRBJ2-7, with D possibly TRBD2 on 8 matching bases. The V end was cut by 3 bases, the J end by 6 bases, with 15 bases between. The V gene's germline CDR1 is SQVTM and CDR2 ANQGSEA. This CDR3 is 13 amino acids long. CDR3 protein: CSVESGGGSEQYF. In DNA, the CDR3 is TGCAGCGTTGAGTCGGGAGGGGGCTCCGAGCAGTACTTC.

This clonotype came up once. This rearrangement joins TRBV4-3 to TRBJ2-7, with D perhaps matching TRBD2 (5 bases). Germline loops: CDR1 LGHNA, CDR2 YSLEER. The V gene lost 0 bases and the J gene lost 3 bases, with 12 bases spanning the gap. The CDR3 totals 15 residues. In nucleotides, the CDR3 is TGCGCCAGCAGCCAAGATAGTGGGGAGTTCTACGAGCAGTACTTC. Translation gives CASSQDSGEFYEQYF.

This clonotype was seen more than once but under ten times. This chain joins TRBV5-1 and TRBJ1-1, with TRBD1 matching over 8 bases. CDR3 length: 14 residues. The germline gives CDR1 SGHRS, CDR2 YFSETQ. With V trimmed by 4 bases and J by 5 bases, 7 bases remained unmatched. The CDR3 sequence is CASSENRGRTEAFF. CDR3 sequence (DNA): TGCGCCAGCAGCGAAAACAGGGGGAGGACTGAAGCTTTCTTT.

CDR3 amino acids: CASSVSEGVADTQYF. CDR3 sequence (DNA): TGTGCCAGCAGCGTCAGTGAAGGCGTTGCAGATACGCAGTATTTT. The genes are TRBV7-8 and TRBJ2-3; no firm D call. The V and J ends lost 5 bases and 4 bases respectively, with 16 bases between them. The CDR3 loop spans 15 amino acids. Germline lookup yields CDR1 SGHVS and CDR2 FQNEAQ.

This clonotype was counted a few times. This rearrangement joins TRBV20-1 to TRBJ1-2; D unresolved. V lost 5 bases to trimming and J lost 3 bases, with 10 bases between them. Germline CDR1 reads DFQATT; CDR2 reads SNEGSKA (reference sequence). This CDR3 spans 12 amino acids. Written as DNA, the CDR3 is TGCAGTGCTCCGACACCGTACTATGGCTACACCTTC. This codes for CSAPTPYYGYTF.

This clonotype turned up a few times. The rearrangement links TRBV10-1 to TRBJ2-1; 11 bases match TRBD2. The CDR3 has 15 residues. CDR1 and CDR2 from the germline V gene are WNHNN and SYGVQD (reference sequence). V lost 4 bases and J lost 7; bases outside the gene matches: 6. The CDR3 bases are TGCGCCAGCAGTGGTGGACTAGCGGGTGGTAATGAGCAGTTCTTC. This sequence encodes CASSGGLAGGNEQFF.

The sample holds a few counts of this clonotype. This rearrangement joins TRBV29-1 to TRBJ2-1; 9 bases fit TRBD2. CDR1 is SQVTM, CDR2 ANQGSEA, per germline. V lost 4 bases to trimming and J lost 0 bases; unmatched junction nucleotides: 1. The CDR3 runs to 14 residues. CDR3 sequence reads: CSVVSGSSYNEQFF. The CDR3 DNA reads TGCAGCGTTGTTAGCGGGAGCTCCTACAATGAGCAGTTCTTC.

The V call is TRBV29-1, the J call TRBJ2-7, with TRBD1 matching over 7 bases. Unmatched junction bases numbered 7, after V lost 5 bases and J lost 3 bases. This CDR3 is 13 amino acids long. From germline, CDR1 is SQVTM and CDR2 ANQGSEA. CDR3: CSVSQGTGYEQYF. CDR3 bases: TGCAGCGTTTCACAGGGGACGGGCTACGAGCAGTACTTC.

This sequence joins TRBV4-1 and TRBJ2-1, with no clear D. The ends were cut back, 1 base at V and 3 bases at J, with 7 bases in the middle. The CDR3 is 14 residues long. Germline loops: CDR1 MGHRA, CDR2 YSYEKL. CDR3 nucleotides: TGCGCCAGCAGCCAAGCGACGGGCTACAATGAGCAGTTCTTC. Its protein is CASSQATGYNEQFF.

This clonotype turned up a few times. In nucleotides, the CDR3 is TGTGCCAGTAGTAATTGGACAGTAGAGGAGACCCAGTACTTC. It is translated as CASSNWTVEETQYF. The rearrangement uses TRBV19 and TRBJ2-5, with D perhaps matching TRBD1 (6 bases). Looked up from germline, CDR1 is LNHDA and CDR2 is SQIVND (reference sequence). The V and J ends lost 4 bases and 5 bases respectively, with 14 bases between them. The CDR3 has 14 amino acids.

The chain employs TRBV27 and TRBJ2-1, with D perhaps matching TRBD2 (5 bases). The CDR3 contains 15 residues. Trimming stripped 4 bases from V and 5 bases from J, with 15 bases between. Germline assignment: CDR1 MNHEY and CDR2 SMNVEV (reference sequence). CDR3 region: CASSSSGNGHNEQFF. CDR3 nucleotides: TGTGCCAGCAGTTCATCCGGGAATGGGCACAATGAGCAGTTCTTC.

This clonotype appeared a few times. The V and J genes are TRBV12-3 or TRBV12-4 and TRBJ1-5; D remains ambiguous. This CDR3 has 14 amino acids. The V end was cut by 6 bases, the J end by 2 bases, with 11 bases between. The chain's CDR3 is CASSMEVGNQPQHF. CDR3 in DNA: TGTGCCAGCAGCATGGAAGTCGGCAATCAGCCCCAGCATTTT.

V and J are TRBV12-3 or TRBV12-4 and TRBJ2-2; 10 bases are a match to TRBD2. Trimming cost V 6 bases and J 7 bases; bases outside gene matches: 11. The CDR3 extends over 16 amino acids. This CDR3 reads CASSLFASGSFGELFF. The CDR3 DNA reads TGTGCCAGCAGCCTCTTTGCTAGCGGGAGTTTCGGGGAGCTGTTTTTT.

The rearrangement links TRBV6-1 to TRBJ1-1, with TRBD1 identical over 9 bases. The CDR3 extends over 14 amino acids. J gave up 3 bases and V 4 bases, and 3 bases lay outside the gene matches. CDR1 is MNHNS and CDR2 is SASEGT in the germline V gene. The DNA for the CDR3 is TGTGCCAGCAGTGCCGGGACAGGGTACACTGAAGCTTTCTTT. It yields the protein CASSAGTGYTEAFF.

This clonotype was seen only a few times. This chain connects TRBV12-3 or TRBV12-4 to TRBJ2-1, with 8 positions matching TRBD1. The CDR3 consists of 16 residues. J lost 2 bases, V lost 6 bases, and 9 bases had no gene match. CDR3 bases: TGTGCCAGCAGGGACGGGACAGGAAGCACCTACAATGAGCAGTTCTTC. Protein product: CASRDGTGSTYNEQFF.

This chain links TRBV27 with TRBJ2-1, with D possibly called TRBD1 or TRBD2 (5 bases each). Germline V gene sequence: CDR1 MNHEY, CDR2 SMNVEV (reference sequence). Trimming shortened V by 0 bases and J by 6 bases, and 9 bases separated the two germline ends. This CDR3 contains 14 residues. The CDR3 here is CASSLSIGGNEQFF. In DNA, the CDR3 is TGTGCCAGCAGTTTATCCATTGGGGGCAATGAGCAGTTCTTC.

The chain couples TRBV7-2 to TRBJ2-7, with D possibly matching TRBD2 (6 bases). Deletions cut 5 bases from V and 2 bases from J, with 22 bases between. The CDR3 spans 17 residues. Germline assignment: CDR1 SGHTA and CDR2 FQGNSA. The CDR3: CASSIAWTRELPYEQYF. CDR3 nucleotide sequence: TGTGCCAGCAGCATCGCCTGGACTCGGGAGTTACCCTACGAGCAGTACTTC.

The genes are TRBV6-1 and TRBJ2-2, with TRBD1 identical over 8 bases. There are 14 residues in the CDR3. Germline V gene data show CDR1 as MNHNS and CDR2 as SASEGT. The J segment lost 6 bases and the V segment lost 2 bases, leaving 2 bases of the junction unmatched. CDR3 in DNA: TGTGCCAGCAGTGAAAACAGGGGGGCCGGGGAGCTGTTTTTT. Encoded protein: CASSENRGAGELFF.